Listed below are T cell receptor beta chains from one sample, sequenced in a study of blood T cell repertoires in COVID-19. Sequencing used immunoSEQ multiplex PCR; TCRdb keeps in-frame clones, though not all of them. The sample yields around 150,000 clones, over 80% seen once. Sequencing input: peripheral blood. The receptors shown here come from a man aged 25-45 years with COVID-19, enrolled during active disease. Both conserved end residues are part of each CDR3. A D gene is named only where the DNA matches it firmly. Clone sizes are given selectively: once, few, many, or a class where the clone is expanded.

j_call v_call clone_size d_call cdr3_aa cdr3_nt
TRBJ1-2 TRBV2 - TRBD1 CASSDIGRGLGYTF TGTGCCAGCAGTGATATCGGCAGGGGGCTTGGCTACACCTTC
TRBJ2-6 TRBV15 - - CATSRAPGTGANVLTF TGTGCCACCAGCAGGGCACCGGGGACTGGGGCCAACGTCCTGACTTTC
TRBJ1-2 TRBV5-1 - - CASSLGGPYGYTF TGCGCCAGCAGCTTGGGCGGCCCCTATGGCTACACCTTC
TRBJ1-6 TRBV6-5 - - CASSYEGGADSPLHF TGTGCCAGCAGTTACGAGGGCGGGGCGGATTCACCCCTCCACTTT
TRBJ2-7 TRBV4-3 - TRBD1 CASSQAGQGAYEQYF TGCGCCAGCAGCCAAGCTGGACAGGGGGCCTACGAGCAGTACTTC
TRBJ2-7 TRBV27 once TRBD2 CASSRIAGADEQYF TGTGCCAGCTCGAGGATTGCGGGAGCAGACGAGCAGTACTTC
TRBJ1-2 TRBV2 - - CASSEALGTYGYTF TGTGCCAGCAGTGAAGCGCTAGGAACTTATGGCTACACCTTC
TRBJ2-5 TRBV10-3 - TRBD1 CAIRGDREGRAQYF TGTGCCATCAGGGGGGACAGGGAAGGCCGGGCCCAGTACTTC
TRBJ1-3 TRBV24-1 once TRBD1 CATSAPSGTGGSGNTIYF TGTGCCACCAGTGCCCCTTCCGGGACAGGGGGCTCTGGAAACACCATATATTTT
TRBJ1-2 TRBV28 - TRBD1 CASGTGANYGYTF TGTGCCAGCGGGACAGGCGCTAACTATGGCTACACCTTC
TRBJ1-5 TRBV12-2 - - CASRFKSGEPINQPQHF TGTGCAAGTCGCTTCAAATCCGGGGAGCCCATAAATCAGCCCCAGCATTTT
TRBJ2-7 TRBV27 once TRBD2 CASSLSITAGGSEQYF TGTGCCAGCAGTTTATCGATCACCGCGGGGGGGAGCGAGCAGTACTTC
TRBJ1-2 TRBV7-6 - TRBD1 CATEPSGTGGRLGF TGTGCCACAGAGCCATCCGGGACAGGGGGCAGGCTGGGCTTC
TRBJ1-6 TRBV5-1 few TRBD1 CASAQGGAGNSPLHF TGCGCCAGCGCCCAAGGGGGCGCGGGTAATTCACCCCTCCACTTT
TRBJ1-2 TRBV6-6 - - CASSTTVNREGKWIPSYGYTF TGTGCCAGCAGCACAACCGTGAACAGGGAGGGCAAATGGATCCCTAGCTATGGCTACACCTTC
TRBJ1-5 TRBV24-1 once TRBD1 CATSDSRTGGTGQPQHF TGTGCCACCAGTGATTCTAGAACAGGGGGAACGGGACAGCCCCAGCATTTT
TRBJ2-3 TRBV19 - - CASSSSYTTDTQYF TGTGCCAGCAGCTCTAGCTATACCACAGATACGCAGTATTTT
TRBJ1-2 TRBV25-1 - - CASSEGSGVINYGYTF TGTGCCAGCAGTGAAGGATCAGGCGTCATTAACTATGGCTACACCTTC
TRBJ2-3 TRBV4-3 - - CASSPRNAGSTDTQYF TGCGCCAGCAGCCCGCGGAACGCGGGAAGCACAGATACGCAGTATTTT
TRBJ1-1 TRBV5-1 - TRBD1 CASSLGGTALNTEAFF TGCGCCAGCAGCTTGGGGGGGACAGCCCTGAACACTGAAGCTTTCTTT
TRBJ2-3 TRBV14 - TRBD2 CASSLLTAGERDTQYF TGTGCCAGCAGCCTATTAACAGCGGGAGAGAGGGATACGCAGTATTTT
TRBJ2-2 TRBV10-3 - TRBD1 CAISDLLYSYRDSNTGELFF TGTGCCATCAGTGACCTCCTTTATAGCTACCGGGACAGCAACACCGGGGAGCTGTTTTTT
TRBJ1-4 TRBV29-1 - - CSVARGIGIGEKLFF TGCAGCGTGGCGAGGGGGATAGGGATCGGTGAAAAACTGTTTTTT
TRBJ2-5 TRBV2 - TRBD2 CASSAPGLAGQTQYF TGTGCCAGCAGTGCTCCGGGACTAGCGGGGCAGACCCAGTACTTC
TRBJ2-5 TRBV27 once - CASSPKLWELETQYF TGTGCCAGCAGTCCCAAGCTATGGGAGTTGGAGACCCAGTACTTC
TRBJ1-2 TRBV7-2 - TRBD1 CASSVQGPLYGYTF TGTGCCAGCAGCGTACAGGGGCCCCTCTATGGCTACACCTTC
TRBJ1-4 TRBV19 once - CASSVGRGANEKLFF TGTGCCAGTAGTGTTGGACGGGGAGCTAATGAAAAACTGTTTTTT
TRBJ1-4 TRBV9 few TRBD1 CASSVVGSTGRTCTNEKLFF TGTGCCAGCAGCGTAGTCGGTTCGACAGGGCGTACGTGTACTAATGAAAAACTGTTTTTT
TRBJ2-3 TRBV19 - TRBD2 CASRPAGVITDTQYF TGTGCCAGTAGACCAGCGGGAGTCATCACAGATACGCAGTATTTT
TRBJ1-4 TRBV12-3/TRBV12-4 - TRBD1 CASRGTDEKLFF TGTGCCAGCAGGGGGACAGATGAAAAACTGTTTTTT
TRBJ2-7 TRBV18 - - CASSPSQNFYEQYF TGTGCCAGCTCACCATCACAGAATTTTTACGAGCAGTACTTC
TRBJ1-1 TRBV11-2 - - CASSLRGKANTEAFF TGTGCCAGCAGCTTACGGGGGAAGGCGAACACTGAAGCTTTCTTT
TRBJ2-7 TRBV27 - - CASSPQTIPYEQYF TGTGCCAGCAGTCCCCAGACAATCCCCTACGAGCAGTACTTC